A selection of T cell receptor beta chains follows, all from one sample in a study of blood T cell repertoires in COVID-19. The table came from immunoSEQ multiplex PCR; TCRdb's copy has only in-frame clones and leaves some out. The sample comprises around 450,000 clones, around 87% of which are singletons, and roughly 0.7% rests with the top ten. Specimen: PBMCs or T cells enriched from blood (not recorded which). These receptors were collected from a woman younger than 35 who had recovered from COVID-19. CDR3s include the opening cysteine and the closing phenylalanine or tryptophan. A D gene is named only where the DNA matches it firmly. The size entry is marked missing in some rows and otherwise reads once, few, many or a size class.

d_call	v_call	j_call	clone_size	cdr3_nt	cdr3_aa
.	TRBV5-1	TRBJ1-1	.	TGCGCCAGCAGCTTTTACGCAGGGGAGGGAACTGAAGCTTTCTTT	CASSFYAGEGTEAFF
.	TRBV14	TRBJ1-1	.	TGTGCCAGCAGCCGTCGAGCGGTCCAATACAGGGTGAACACTGAAGCTTTCTTT	CASSRRAVQYRVNTEAFF
.	TRBV15	TRBJ1-6	.	TGTGCCACCAGCGGGGGCCGATTTAATTCACCCCTCCACTTT	CATSGGRFNSPLHF
.	TRBV3-1/TRBV3-2	TRBJ2-7	.	TGTGCCAGCAGCCTCCAACGGGACTCCTACGAGCAGTACTTC	CASSLQRDSYEQYF
TRBD2	TRBV7-9	TRBJ2-7	once	TGTGCCAGCAGCGATTCTAGCGGGGGGCCCGACGAGCAGTACTTC	CASSDSSGGPDEQYF
TRBD1	TRBV27	TRBJ1-1	few	TGTGCCAGCAGCCTAGGGGACAGGGGGCTTTTTCCGAAGCTTTTCTTT	CASSLGDRGLFPKLFF
TRBD2	TRBV11-1	TRBJ2-2	.	TGTGCCAGCAGCAAACGGGGGGGCCTTACCGGGGAGCTGTTTTTT	CASSKRGGLTGELFF
TRBD2	TRBV4-1	TRBJ2-3	.	TGCGCCAGCAGCCATCTTAGCGGGGTAGGAGAAAATACGCAGTATTTT	CASSHLSGVGENTQYF
TRBD1	TRBV5-6	TRBJ2-6	.	TGTGCCAGCAGCTCACTAGTGGGACAGGGAGATTCCAACGTCCTGACTTTC	CASSSLVGQGDSNVLTF
TRBD1	TRBV5-4	TRBJ1-1	.	TGTGCCAGCAGCTCAAGACAGGGGGGTGAAGCTTTCTTT	CASSSRQGGEAFF
.	TRBV3-1/TRBV3-2	TRBJ1-2	.	TGTGCCAGCAGCCAAGAGATGCGGGGCGGCTACACCTTC	CASSQEMRGGYTF
.	TRBV7-2	TRBJ2-2	.	TGTGCCAGCAGCTCCGACAGGATACGGCCCGGGGAGCTGTTTTTT	CASSSDRIRPGELFF
.	TRBV5-5	TRBJ1-6	.	TGTGCCAGCAGCGACAGACCGGTGACGCGAGGCTCCTATAATTCACCCCTCCACTTT	CASSDRPVTRGSYNSPLHF
TRBD1	TRBV7-2	TRBJ1-6	.	TGTGCCAGCAGCCTAGCCTGGGACAGGGAATCACCCCTCCACTTT	CASSLAWDRESPLHF
.	TRBV7-2	TRBJ1-6	.	TGTGCCAGCAGCTTAGAAGGGGGTCAGGGGAATTCACCCCTCCACTTT	CASSLEGGQGNSPLHF
TRBD1	TRBV29-1	TRBJ2-2	once	TGCAGCGTCCTCCAGACAGGGGCCGGGGAGCTGTTTTTT	CSVLQTGAGELFF
.	TRBV11-2	TRBJ1-2	.	TGTGCCAGCAGCCCAATTAACAGGATGTATGGCTACACCTTC	CASSPINRMYGYTF
TRBD1	TRBV10-3	TRBJ1-2	.	TGTGCCATCAGTGGCTACTACGGACAGGTGGGCTATGGCTACACCTTC	CAISGYYGQVGYGYTF